These 18 T cell receptor beta chains came from one sample sequenced in a study of shared clonotypes between healthy human individuals. Data came from immunoSEQ multiplex PCR; TCRdb stores just in-frame clones and leaves some out. The table shows 2 million to 3 million clones, with approximately 94% occurring only once. The sample comprised naive CD4+ T cells sorted from blood. Subset meaning: CD45RA+ positively selected. The receptors stem from a man between 18 and 29 years old in good health.

The chain has TRBV5-4 and TRBJ1-1; D is possibly TRBD1 (5 bases). The CDR3 consists of 14 residues. Trimming shortened V by 0 bases and J by 3 bases, and 9 bases separated the two germline ends. CDR1 SGHNT and CDR2 YYREEE come from the germline V gene (reference sequence). CDR3 sequence: CASSLAWGDTEAFF. The CDR3 DNA reads as TGTGCCAGCAGCTTGGCCTGGGGGGACACTGAAGCTTTCTTT.

The chain employs TRBV27 and TRBJ2-5; either TRBD1 or TRBD2 may supply D (7 bases each). CDR3 length: 15 residues. V lost 6 bases, J lost 5 bases, and 19 bases lay in between. Germline loops: CDR1 MNHEY, CDR2 SMNVEV (reference sequence). For the CDR3, the DNA is TGTGCCAGCAGACTCTACAGGGGCGGGGGCGAGACCCAGTACTTC. Its protein is CASRLYRGGGETQYF.

The chain recombines TRBV5-4 with TRBJ2-3; 12 nucleotides agree with TRBD2. Trimming took 2 bases from V and 9 from J; bases not matched to a gene: 16. Germline V gene lookup returns CDR1 SGHNT and CDR2 YYREEE (reference sequence). The CDR3 spans 18 residues. CDR3 sequence reads: CASSLNPSLTSGRNTQYF. CDR3 sequence (DNA): TGTGCCAGCAGCTTAAACCCCTCTCTGACTAGCGGGAGAAACACGCAGTATTTT. The complete variable domain, with remaining parts taken from reference TRBV5-4 and TRBJ2-3, reads ETGVTQSPTHLIKTRGQQVTLRCSSQSGHNTVSWYQQALGQGPQFIFQYYREEENGRGNFPPRFSGLQFPNYSSELNVNALELDDSALYLCASSLNPSLTSGRNTQYFGPGTRLTVL.

The rearrangement links TRBV6-1 to TRBJ1-2; D gene ambiguous. The V gene's germline CDR1 is MNHNS and CDR2 SASEGT. V lost 0 bases and J 8 bases, leaving 16 bases between the germline ends. The CDR3 consists of 15 residues. CDR3 protein: CASSEASSGLGGYTF. In DNA form, the CDR3 reads TGTGCCAGCAGTGAAGCGAGTTCGGGCCTTGGGGGCTACACCTTC.

This chain links TRBV19 with TRBJ2-1; 13 bases match TRBD2. This CDR3 has 21 residues. CDR1 LNHDA and CDR2 SQIVND come from the germline V gene (reference sequence). J gave up 0 bases and V 3 bases, and 14 bases lay outside the gene matches. DNA for the CDR3: TGTGCCAGTAGTATGGTACTAGCGGGAGGGTTTCAATTGAGCTCCTACAATGAGCAGTTCTTC. Its protein product is CASSMVLAGGFQLSSYNEQFF.

J is TRBJ2-1 and V is TRBV19; D gene ambiguous. CDR1 LNHDA and CDR2 SQIVND come from the germline V gene (reference sequence). Trimming pared 8 bases from V and 10 bases from J, leaving 9 bases between. There are 10 residues in the CDR3. As DNA, the CDR3 is TGTGCCAGTGGGCGTGGGGAGCAGTTCTTC. Amino acid sequence: CASGRGEQFF.

This rearrangement joins TRBV7-9 to TRBJ2-1, with D possibly TRBD2 on 6 matching bases. This CDR3 is built from 15 residues. Looked up from germline, CDR1 is SEHNR and CDR2 is FQNEAQ (reference sequence). V was shortened by 5 bases and J by 5 bases, with 16 bases between the two germline ends. The CDR3 sequence is CASSMGWGGNNEQFF. The CDR3 DNA is TGTGCCAGCAGCATGGGATGGGGCGGGAACAATGAGCAGTTCTTC.

This CDR3 reads CATGRQSNSNQPQHF. The DNA of the CDR3 is TGTGCCACCGGCCGGCAAAGTAATAGCAATCAGCCCCAGCATTTT. V is TRBV19 and J is TRBJ1-5; D unresolved. Between the trimmed V and J ends, which lost 10 bases and 0 bases, there was a span of 16 bases. Per the germline V gene, CDR1 is LNHDA and CDR2 is SQIVND (reference sequence). The CDR3 totals 15 residues.

The CDR3 DNA reads TGTGCCAGCAGCTTGGTCGACAGGGGGAACTATGGCTACACCTTC. Encoded protein: CASSLVDRGNYGYTF. V gene TRBV5-6 combines with J gene TRBJ1-2, with TRBD1 matching over 9 bases. The CDR3 runs to 15 residues. The V segment lost 0 bases and the J segment 2 bases; nucleotides outside the gene matches: 2. Germline V CDR1 and CDR2: SGHDT, YYEEEE.

The rearrangement joins TRBV27 to TRBJ2-3; no definite D call. Trimming stripped 4 bases from V and 0 bases from J, with 14 bases between. Looked up from germline, CDR1 is MNHEY and CDR2 is SMNVEV (reference sequence). The CDR3 contains 16 residues. CDR3 loop: CASSSRTPRSTDTQYF. The CDR3 DNA reads as TGTGCCAGCAGTTCGAGGACCCCCCGGAGCACAGATACGCAGTATTTT.

The chain joins TRBV7-2 to TRBJ2-1, with TRBD2 matching 7 bases. The trim removed 6 bases at V and 9 bases at J, leaving 14 bases unmatched. The CDR3 totals 15 residues. Germline-derived CDR1 and CDR2 are SGHTA and FQGNSA. CDR3 bases: TGTGCCAGCAGTCTCCGGACGGGAGGTTCAACTGAGCAGTTCTTC. Protein: CASSLRTGGSTEQFF.

The chain couples TRBV6-5 to TRBJ2-7, with 9 bases matching TRBD1. V shed 6 bases and J 2 bases; nucleotides not matched to a gene: 8. CDR3 length equals 15 residues. The germline CDR1 and CDR2 sequences are MNHEY and SVGAGI. This CDR3 is CASSAGQGGTYEQYF. Here the CDR3 DNA reads TGTGCCAGCAGCGCGGGACAGGGAGGGACCTACGAGCAGTACTTC.

J is TRBJ1-4 and V is TRBV4-1; D ambiguous. The CDR3 length is 16 residues. Per germline, CDR1 MGHRA and CDR2 YSYEKL. Trimming shortened V by 3 bases and J by 0 bases, and 11 bases separated the two germline ends. The CDR3 nucleotides are TGCGCCAGCAGCCAGGACCCCACAGCAACTAATGAAAAACTGTTTTTT. It encodes CASSQDPTATNEKLFF.

The chain employs TRBV4-3 and TRBJ2-6; D perhaps matches TRBD1 (6 bases). Germline V lookup: CDR1 LGHNA, CDR2 YSLEER. Trimming removed 0 bases at V and 4 bases at J, with 13 bases between. CDR3 length: 17 amino acids. The CDR3 DNA is TGCGCCAGCAGCCAAGAAGTGGGGGCTTCCGGGGCCAACGTCCTGACTTTC. Encoded protein: CASSQEVGASGANVLTF.

The chain joins TRBV4-2 to TRBJ2-5; tentatively, D is TRBD2 (6 bases). V gave up 3 bases and J gave up 2 bases, with 16 bases separating them. This CDR3 spans 16 amino acids. CDR1 LGHNA and CDR2 YNFKEQ come from the germline V gene. In DNA form, the CDR3 reads TGTGCCAGCAGCCAGGGGAGGTGGGGTACTCAAGAGACCCAGTACTTC. Encoded protein: CASSQGRWGTQETQYF.

The chain employs TRBV6-1 and TRBJ2-1; possibly TRBD2 for D (6 bases). V was clipped by 5 bases and J by 4 bases, with 15 bases between them. There are 15 residues in the CDR3. The germline CDR1 and CDR2 sequences are MNHNS and SASEGT. The CDR3, as DNA: TGTGCCAGCAGTCCCGGGGCTAGCGTTTACAATGAGCAGTTCTTC. Protein: CASSPGASVYNEQFF.

The J gene is TRBJ2-7, the V gene TRBV10-3; 15 bases line up with TRBD2. V lost 8 bases, J lost 5 bases, and 7 bases stayed unmatched. The CDR3 consists of 15 residues. Germline V gene sequence: CDR1 ENHRY, CDR2 SYGVKD. The CDR3 reads CAISRGLAGGDEQYF. DNA of the CDR3: TGTGCCATCTCGAGGGGACTAGCGGGGGGTGACGAGCAGTACTTC.

In nucleotides, the CDR3 is TGTGCCAGTAGAAACTTTCTGGACAGGGCGCAAAAACTGTTTTTT. This translates into CASRNFLDRAQKLFF. The V and J genes are TRBV19 and TRBJ1-4; 8 positions match TRBD1. The CDR3 has 15 residues. Germline loops: CDR1 LNHDA, CDR2 SQIVND (reference sequence). The ends lost 6 bases at V and 9 bases at J; junction bases unmatched: 12.